Below, 32 T cell receptor beta chains from the same sample are listed, as sequenced in a study of T cells in Graves' hyperthyroidism and ophthalmopathy (dated by TCRdb to between 2018 and 2021). Library preparation used multiplex PCR. TCRdb lists the instrument as Illumina HiSeq 2000. The TCR beta CDR3 regions were amplified from the RNA transcripts. For the first round of RT-PCR on the TCR CDR3, the HTBI primer set was used together with the Qiagen OneStep RT-PCR kit. In TCRdb, the public reads were trimmed at Q25 with fastp and aligned with MiXCR, with productive beta chains retained. Under each unique CDR3 protein, matching rows form one entry showing the most common genes and DNA. The sample has fewer than 650,000 distinct CDR3 sequences on record, around 13% of them singletons. The ten largest clones take up approximately 14% of the sample. The sequencing input was blood. Every receptor here comes from a woman in her thirties or forties with Graves' hyperthyroidism.

This clonotype showed up many times. V is TRBV12-3 or TRBV12-4 and J is TRBJ1-6, with D tentatively TRBD1 (5 bases). The CDR3 loop spans 14 amino acids. With 5 bases removed from V and 10 bases from J, the gap between germline ends came to 15 bases. The CDR3 bases are TGTGCCAGCAGTGCCGGGGGTTGGAGGTCACCCCTCCACTTT. This sequence encodes CASSAGGWRSPLHF.

This clonotype was counted many times. The V call is TRBV10-3, the J call TRBJ2-7; no firm D call. V lost 2 bases and J lost 0, with 11 bases in between. The CDR3 consists of 15 residues. CDR1 and CDR2 from the germline V gene are ENHRY and SYGVKD. In nucleotides, the CDR3 is TGTGCCATCAGTGAGGACGGACCCGGCTCCTACGAGCAGTACTTC. This codes for CAISEDGPGSYEQYF.

A few counts support this clonotype. This chain links TRBV25-1 with TRBJ2-6; perhaps TRBD1 as D (5 bases). The germline V and J ends were trimmed by 7 bases and 1 base, with 8 bases remaining between them. Germline assignment: CDR1 MGHDK and CDR2 SYGVNS. This CDR3 comprises 14 residues. The CDR3 sequence is CASNAGSGANVLTF. The CDR3 region has the DNA TGTGCCAGCAACGCAGGGTCTGGGGCCAACGTCCTGACTTTC.

This clonotype was observed a handful of times. The chain has TRBV6-5 and TRBJ1-2; TRBD1 agrees at 8 bases. The CDR3 runs to 14 residues. J was trimmed by 6 bases and V by 2 bases; bases with no gene match: 5. CDR1 MNHEY and CDR2 SVGAGI come from the germline V gene. CDR3 amino acids: CASSYQGAYNGYTF. The CDR3 bases are TGTGCCAGCAGTTACCAGGGGGCTTACAATGGCTACACCTTC.

With respect to this clonotype: This may stem from a read error, because a much larger clone lies one nucleotide away. This chain links TRBV6-5 with TRBJ2-7, with 7 positions matching TRBD2. The CDR3 contains 16 residues. V shed 0 bases, J shed 1 base, and the junction held 6 bases outside the gene matches. Germline V gene data show CDR1 as MNHEY and CDR2 as SVGAGI. The CDR3 region is CASSYSKLGRSYEQYF. CDR3 nucleotides: TGTGCCAGCAGTTACTCGAAACTCGGGAGGTCCTACGAGCAGTACTTC.

This clonotype occurred many times. The chain is built from TRBV18 and TRBJ1-2; D perhaps matches TRBD1 (6 bases). There are 14 residues in the CDR3. CDR1 and CDR2 (germline): KGHSH, LQKENI. Trimming removed 1 base at V and 4 bases at J, with 10 bases between. CDR3 DNA sequence: TGTGCCAGCTCACCACAGCAGGGGAGCTATGGCTACACCTTC. It is translated as CASSPQQGSYGYTF. The full variable domain, with the rest looked up from reference TRBV18 and TRBJ1-2, is NAGVMQNPRHLVRRRGQEARLRCSPMKGHSHVYWYRQLPEEGLKFMVYLQKENIIDESGMPKERFSAEFPKEGPSILRIQQVVRGDSAAYFCASSPQQGSYGYTFGSGTRLTVV.

At least ten counts were recorded for this clonotype. The chain employs TRBV20-1 and TRBJ1-2; 7 bases map to TRBD1. Germline V gene sequence: CDR1 DFQATT, CDR2 SNEGSKA (reference sequence). The J segment lost 8 bases and the V segment lost 0 bases, leaving 9 bases of the junction unmatched. The CDR3 runs 14 residues. CDR3 sequence: CSARDPTGAWGYTF. CDR3 bases: TGCAGTGCTAGAGATCCCACAGGGGCTTGGGGCTACACCTTC.

In this sample, this clonotype turned up many times. V usage is TRBV28 and J usage is TRBJ2-3; 10 bases are a match to TRBD1. CDR3 length: 15 amino acids. CDR1 is MDHEN and CDR2 is SYDVKM in the germline V gene. Germline trimming cut 6 bases from V and 6 bases from J; bases unmatched to any gene: 9. As DNA, the CDR3 is TGTGCCAGCAGCCTACCGGGACAGGGGATGGATACGCAGTATTTT. Translating it yields CASSLPGQGMDTQYF. The variable domain in full, completed from reference TRBV28 and TRBJ2-3, reads DVKVTQSSRYLVKRTGEKVFLECVQDMDHENMFWYRQDPGLGLRLIYFSYDVKMKEKGDIPEGYSVSREKKERFSLILESASTNQTSMYLCASSLPGQGMDTQYFGPGTRLTVL.

This clonotype turned up a few times. The V and J genes are TRBV12-3 or TRBV12-4 and TRBJ2-7; D possibly corresponds to TRBD2 (5 bases). This CDR3 is 16 amino acids long. The V gene lost 5 bases and the J gene lost 2 bases, with 19 bases spanning the gap. CDR3 protein: CASSQFTWESPYEQYF. Here the CDR3 DNA reads TGTGCCAGCAGTCAATTTACTTGGGAGAGTCCCTACGAGCAGTACTTC.

This chain joins TRBV19 and TRBJ1-5, with D perhaps matching TRBD1 (5 bases). The CDR3 length is 14 residues. Trimming shortened V by 7 bases and J by 9 bases, and 19 bases separated the two germline ends. Per the germline V gene, CDR1 is LNHDA and CDR2 is SQIVND (reference sequence). The CDR3 DNA is TGTGCCAGTACCGGGTCGGGGGGTCGATCGCCCCAGCATTTT. The encoded protein is CASTGSGGRSPQHF.

This clonotype was seen at least ten times. This chain uses TRBV30 with TRBJ2-7; TRBD1 matches 8 bases. CDR1 is GTSNPN and CDR2 is SVGIG in the germline V gene (reference sequence). This CDR3 has 14 residues. The V segment lost 3 bases and the J segment 7 bases; nucleotides outside the gene matches: 11. The CDR3 sequence is CAWRIQGALGEQYF. CDR3 nucleotide sequence: TGTGCCTGGAGGATTCAGGGGGCACTAGGGGAGCAGTACTTC.

The table lists this clonotype with many counts. The rearrangement joins TRBV12-3 or TRBV12-4 to TRBJ1-2, with 7 bases matching TRBD1. Losses at the gene ends were 6 bases for V and 4 bases for J; bases not matched to a gene: 5. CDR3 length: 13 residues. In DNA form, the CDR3 reads TGTGCCAGCAGGCCCGACAGGGTCTATGGCTACACCTTC. Translated, it gives CASRPDRVYGYTF.

The chain joins TRBV7-2 to TRBJ1-1, with D possibly matching TRBD1 (6 bases). Looked up from germline, CDR1 is SGHTA and CDR2 is FQGNSA. This CDR3 contains 16 residues. Trimming stripped 1 base from V and 0 bases from J, with 12 bases between. The DNA of the CDR3 is TGTGCCAGCAGCTTAGACAGGGAAAGGATGAACACTGAAGCTTTCTTT. It is translated as CASSLDRERMNTEAFF.

This clonotype was recorded many times. CDR3 bases: TGTGCCAGCAGCACGAGACAGAGGAGCTCCTACAATGAGCAGTTCTTC. Amino acids: CASSTRQRSSYNEQFF. The chain joins TRBV11-2 to TRBJ2-1; tentatively, D is TRBD1 (5 bases). Germline CDR1 reads SGHAT; CDR2 reads FQNNGV. This CDR3 comprises 16 residues. V lost 5 bases and J lost 0, with 14 bases in between.

This clonotype was recorded many times. The V and J genes are TRBV6-1 and TRBJ1-2; D might be TRBD1 (5 bases). The CDR3 covers 12 residues. Per the germline V gene, CDR1 is MNHNS and CDR2 is SASEGT. Trimming took off 6 bases at V and 6 bases at J, with 11 bases between the two ends. The CDR3 sequence is CASSSAGHGYTF. In nucleotides, the CDR3 is TGTGCCAGCAGCTCCGCGGGGCATGGCTACACCTTC.

This clonotype showed up many times. This chain uses TRBV7-9 with TRBJ1-3, with D maybe TRBD1 (6 bases). This CDR3 is built from 13 residues. Germline-derived CDR1 and CDR2 are SEHNR and FQNEAQ (reference sequence). The CDR3: CATPWGPGNTIYF. Here the CDR3 DNA reads TGTGCTACTCCTTGGGGGCCTGGAAACACCATATATTTT.

This clonotype was detected ten times or more. J is TRBJ2-1 and V is TRBV3-1; tentatively, D is TRBD2 (6 bases). The V gene lost 0 bases and the J gene lost 9 bases, with 12 bases spanning the gap. Germline CDR1 reads LGHDT; CDR2 reads YNNKEL (reference sequence). The length of the CDR3 is 14 residues. The CDR3 region has the DNA TGTGCCAGCAGCCAAGATTGGGCGGGGCTTGAGCAGTTCTTC. Its translation: CASSQDWAGLEQFF.

This clonotype was seen ten or more times. V is TRBV20-1 and J is TRBJ2-5; 7 bases match TRBD2. Germline V CDR1 and CDR2: DFQATT, SNEGSKA (reference sequence). CDR3 size: 14 residues. The V gene end was trimmed by 0 bases and the J gene end by 9 bases; junction bases not matched to a gene: 10. The CDR3 nucleotides are TGCAGTGCTAGAGAGCCAGCGGGGAAAATGGCCCAGTACTTC. Its translation: CSAREPAGKMAQYF.

This clonotype was recorded many times. This chain joins TRBV12-3 or TRBV12-4 and TRBJ2-1, with 9 bases that match TRBD2. The CDR3 is 13 residues long. With V trimmed by 7 bases and J by 4 bases, 2 bases remained unmatched. This CDR3 reads CASTSGVYNEQFF. CDR3 in DNA: TGTGCCAGCACTAGCGGGGTTTACAATGAGCAGTTCTTC.

Many counts were recorded for this clonotype. The rearrangement links TRBV28 to TRBJ2-1; the match to TRBD2 covers 8 bases. Germline CDR1 MDHEN, CDR2 SYDVKM. V shed 6 bases and J 4 bases; nucleotides not matched to a gene: 11. The CDR3 covers 16 residues. The CDR3 nucleotides are TGTGCCAGCAGCCCCTTAGAAGCGGGGGCTTACAATGAGCAGTTCTTC. Translated: CASSPLEAGAYNEQFF.

This clonotype was seen a handful of times. This rearrangement joins TRBV29-1 to TRBJ2-1, with 7 bases lining up with TRBD2. Trimming at V came to 3 bases and at J to 0 bases, leaving 2 bases not matched to a gene. CDR1 and CDR2 from the germline V gene are SQVTM and ANQGSEA. The length of the CDR3 is 14 residues. In nucleotides, the CDR3 is TGCAGCGTTGATACTAGCGACTCCTACAATGAGCAGTTCTTC. Translated, it gives CSVDTSDSYNEQFF.

This clonotype was recorded many times. The chain employs TRBV5-1 and TRBJ2-1, with TRBD1 identical over 8 bases. V was pared by 5 bases and J by 8 bases, with 6 bases of the junction left unmatched. Per the germline V gene, CDR1 is SGHRS and CDR2 is YFSETQ. The CDR3 has 13 amino acids. CDR3 DNA sequence: TGCGCCAGCAGAATGGACAGGGACGATGAGCAGTTCTTC. Translation gives CASRMDRDDEQFF.

In this sample, this clonotype turned up many times. The V and J genes are TRBV7-6 and TRBJ2-5, with 9 bases that match TRBD1. The CDR3 contains 15 residues. V dropped 5 bases and J dropped 5; count of bases not matched to a gene: 9. Per the germline V gene, CDR1 is SGHVS and CDR2 is FNYEAQ. For the CDR3, the DNA is TGTGCCAGCAGCGGGGGACAGGGAAGAGGGGAGACCCAGTACTTC. It translates to CASSGGQGRGETQYF.

Comment on this clonotype: The final CDR3 position lacks the conserved phenylalanine or tryptophan, pointing to a likely read error. The chain carries TRBV15 and TRBJ2-3, with 7 bases fitting TRBD2. In germline, CDR1 is LNHNV, CDR2 YYDKDF (reference sequence). This CDR3 region has 16 residues. Trimming cost V 4 bases and J 0 bases; bases outside gene matches: 7. This CDR3 reads CATSTYSSGSTDTQYS. The CDR3 DNA follows: TGTGCCACCAGCACCTATAGTAGCGGGAGCACAGATACGCAGTATTCT.

This clonotype was observed a few times. The V gene is TRBV9, the J gene TRBJ1-1; 11 bases are a match to TRBD1. CDR1 and CDR2 from the germline V gene are SGDLS and YYNGEE. J lost 0 bases, V lost 3 bases, and 13 bases had no gene match. This CDR3 has 19 amino acids. This chain's CDR3 is CASSAYNPPGQGVNTEAFF. In DNA form, the CDR3 reads TGTGCCAGCAGCGCTTACAACCCTCCGGGACAGGGGGTGAACACTGAAGCTTTCTTT.

This clonotype was counted a few times. V usage is TRBV27 and J usage is TRBJ2-6; the D is unclear. This CDR3 has 16 amino acids. Germline CDR1 MNHEY, CDR2 SMNVEV (reference sequence). The V end lost 3 bases, the J end lost 8 bases, and 17 bases lay between the germline ends. CDR3 nucleotides: TGTGCCAGCAGTTTCAAGGCGAACGATCGGTCCAACGTCCTGACTTTC. This encodes CASSFKANDRSNVLTF.

This clonotype was detected ten times or more. The V and J genes are TRBV7-9 and TRBJ2-1; 7 bases are shared with TRBD2. V was clipped by 2 bases and J by 8 bases; unmatched bases: 6. This CDR3 has 14 amino acids. Germline lookup yields CDR1 SEHNR and CDR2 FQNEAQ (reference sequence). As DNA, the CDR3 is TGTGCCAGCAGCTTAATGCGGGAGAGAGATGAGCAGTTCTTC. Encoded protein: CASSLMRERDEQFF.

Ten or more counts support this clonotype. The chain employs TRBV6-1 and TRBJ1-4, with a possible D match to TRBD1 (5 bases). Germline V CDR1 and CDR2: MNHNS, SASEGT. The CDR3 totals 16 residues. V lost 5 bases, J lost 7 bases, and 20 bases lay in between. The CDR3 bases are TGTGCCAGCAGTTTGAGTTTCGTCCAGAGGGGTGAAAAACTGTTTTTT. Amino acids: CASSLSFVQRGEKLFF.

This clonotype was counted at least ten times. CDR3 in DNA: TGTGCCAGCAGTTGGACAGCTCGCAATCAGCCCCAGCATTTT. It encodes CASSWTARNQPQHF. This chain joins TRBV28 and TRBJ1-5; a possible D gene is TRBD1 (6 bases). The V end was cut by 4 bases, the J end by 2 bases, with 9 bases between. Germline V gives CDR1 MDHEN, CDR2 SYDVKM. The CDR3 covers 14 residues.

Ten or more counts support this clonotype. This chain links TRBV12-3 or TRBV12-4 with TRBJ2-7; 14 bases match TRBD2. Germline trimming cut 6 bases from V and 4 bases from J; bases unmatched to any gene: 11. The CDR3 loop spans 17 amino acids. The CDR3 DNA reads TGTGCCAGCAGCTACCGACTAGCGGGAGGGCCTCGGTACGAGCAGTACTTC. Translated: CASSYRLAGGPRYEQYF.

This clonotype was detected ten times or more. The chain is built from TRBV18 and TRBJ2-7; a possible D gene is TRBD1 (6 bases). This CDR3 is 15 amino acids long. In germline, CDR1 is KGHSH, CDR2 LQKENI. V was cut by 3 bases and J by 7 bases, with 19 bases left in between. CDR3 nucleotide sequence: TGTGCCAGCTCACCCGGGGACAAGACCCTACGTGAGCAGTACTTC. Protein product: CASSPGDKTLREQYF.

In this sample, this clonotype turned up a few times. The rearrangement uses TRBV7-8 and TRBJ1-6; 9 nucleotides match TRBD1. CDR3 size: 18 residues. The trim removed 1 base at V and 10 bases at J, leaving 14 bases unmatched. Germline V lookup: CDR1 SGHVS, CDR2 FQNEAQ. CDR3 sequence: CASSLVFRDRESRSPLHF. CDR3 bases: TGTGCCAGCAGCTTAGTATTCCGGGACAGGGAAAGTCGGTCACCCCTCCACTTT. The full variable domain, its missing parts supplied by reference TRBV7-8 and TRBJ1-6, is GAGVSQSPRYKVAKRGQDVALRCDPISGHVSLFWYQQALGQGPEFLTYFQNEAQLDKSGLPSDRFFAERPEGSVSTLKIQRTQQEDSAVYLCASSLVFRDRESRSPLHFGNGTRLTVT.